This entry lists 21 T cell receptor beta chains sequenced from one sample in a study of CD8 T cell repertoires and HIV-1 epitope variants. Repertoires were generated with immunoSEQ multiplex PCR, while TCRdb's copy carries only in-frame clones and drops some. The sample lists approximately 5,300 clones, about 62% seen once, with about 40% in the top ten. The antigens these receptors bind are not known. Input material: cultured CD8+ T cells derived from PBMCs. Receptor source: a male donor with HIV.

V and J are TRBV7-6 and TRBJ2-3, with D possibly being TRBD2 (5 bases). V was clipped by 1 base and J by 0 bases, with 11 bases between them. Germline lookup yields CDR1 SGHVS and CDR2 FNYEAQ. This CDR3 region has 16 residues. The chain's CDR3 is CASSLEVGGSTDTQYF. The CDR3 DNA sequence: TGTGCCAGCAGCTTAGAGGTCGGCGGGAGCACAGATACGCAGTATTTT.

This chain connects TRBV19 to TRBJ1-5; tentatively, D is TRBD1 (6 bases). Looked up from germline, CDR1 is LNHDA and CDR2 is SQIVND (reference sequence). This CDR3 has 15 amino acids. Between the trimmed V and J ends, which lost 4 bases and 0 bases, there was a span of 10 bases. As DNA, the CDR3 is TGTGCCAGTAGTAGGACAGATTATAGCAATCAGCCCCAGCATTTT. This codes for CASSRTDYSNQPQHF.

The sample holds a few counts of this clone. The chain carries TRBV29-1 and TRBJ1-2; no clear D gene. V was cut by 2 bases and J by 4 bases, with 14 bases left in between. The CDR3 loop spans 14 amino acids. Germline CDR1 SQVTM, CDR2 ANQGSEA. The CDR3 protein is CSVETAEGSYGYTF. For the CDR3, the DNA is TGCAGCGTTGAAACGGCAGAGGGCAGCTATGGCTACACCTTC.

The chain joins TRBV14 to TRBJ2-7; D unclear. V was cut by 1 base and J by 3 bases, with 7 bases left in between. The CDR3 length is 13 residues. Looked up from germline, CDR1 is SGHDN and CDR2 is FVKESK. The CDR3 coding sequence is TGTGCCAGCAGCCAAGTGGTCAGCTACGAGCAGTACTTC. Translation: CASSQVVSYEQYF.

The CDR3 bases are TGTGCCAGCAGTTATTCGATCGATTTCTATGGCTACACCTTC. Amino acids: CASSYSIDFYGYTF. The chain combines TRBV6-5 with TRBJ1-2; D not certain. Germline V gene sequence: CDR1 MNHEY, CDR2 SVGAGI. Trimming stripped 3 bases from V and 4 bases from J, with 12 bases between. The CDR3 totals 14 residues.

The CDR3 sequence is CASSVNGASGVADTQYF. The CDR3, as DNA: TGTGCCAGCAGTGTAAACGGGGCGTCGGGGGTCGCAGATACGCAGTATTTT. This chain uses TRBV6-1 with TRBJ2-3, with a possible D match to TRBD2 (6 bases). Trimming stripped 4 bases from V and 4 bases from J, with 21 bases between. There are 17 residues in the CDR3. Per germline, CDR1 MNHNS and CDR2 SASEGT.

The rearrangement links TRBV7-9 to TRBJ1-2; D remains unclear. Trimming took 1 base from V and 0 from J, leaving 9 bases between them. The CDR3 totals 15 residues. Germline V gene data show CDR1 as SEHNR and CDR2 as FQNEAQ (reference sequence). The CDR3 loop is CASSLGVGANYGYTF. CDR3 coding DNA: TGTGCCAGCAGCTTAGGAGTAGGAGCTAACTATGGCTACACCTTC.

In its sample, this clone was seen a few times. The chain has TRBV18 and TRBJ1-2, with TRBD1 as a possible D gene (5 bases). This CDR3 region has 14 residues. V lost 5 bases to trimming and J lost 8 bases, with 18 bases between them. Germline lookup yields CDR1 KGHSH and CDR2 LQKENI. The DNA for the CDR3 is TGTGCCAGCTCAAAGGGACTCTTCAGGAGGGGCTACACCTTC. Protein product: CASSKGLFRRGYTF.

This clone was observed a few times. The chain has TRBV19 and TRBJ2-7; D perhaps matches TRBD1 (5 bases). Germline lookup yields CDR1 LNHDA and CDR2 SQIVND (reference sequence). There are 13 residues in the CDR3. V lost 7 bases and J lost 2, with 12 bases in between. The CDR3 region has the DNA TGTGCCAGTAAGGCAGGGCCCACCTACGAGCAGTACTTC. Translation: CASKAGPTYEQYF. Using reference TRBV19 and TRBJ2-7 for the parts outside the CDR3, the full variable domain is DGGITQSPKYLFRKEGQNVTLSCEQNLNHDAMYWYRQDPGQGLRLIYYSQIVNDFQKGDIAEGYSVSREKKESFPLTVTSAQKNPTAFYLCASKAGPTYEQYFGPGTRLTVT.

The chain links TRBV7-2 to TRBJ2-7; TRBD1 might be the D (5 bases). Trimming stripped 3 bases from V and 2 bases from J, with 8 bases between. CDR1 is SGHTA, CDR2 FQGNSA, per germline. This CDR3 spans 13 amino acids. CDR3 in amino acids: CASSLIGAYEQYF. The CDR3 bases are TGTGCCAGCAGCTTGATAGGGGCCTACGAGCAGTACTTC.

The J gene is TRBJ2-5, the V gene TRBV9, with D tentatively TRBD2 (6 bases). The CDR3 length is 15 residues. V gave up 0 bases and J gave up 3 bases, with 12 bases separating them. Germline V gives CDR1 SGDLS, CDR2 YYNGEE. The CDR3 region is CASSVEGVAEETQYF. The CDR3 DNA is TGTGCCAGCAGCGTAGAAGGGGTAGCGGAAGAGACCCAGTACTTC. Full variable domain (missing parts from reference TRBV9 and TRBJ2-5): DSGVTQTPKHLITATGQRVTLRCSPRSGDLSVYWYQQSLDQGLQFLIQYYNGEERAKGNILERFSAQQFPDLHSELNLSSLELGDSALYFCASSVEGVAEETQYFGPGTRLLVL.

V is TRBV28 and J is TRBJ1-2; D is ambiguous. This CDR3 is built from 15 residues. Trimming took 2 bases from V and 8 from J, leaving 18 bases between them. CDR1 is MDHEN and CDR2 is SYDVKM in the germline V gene. CDR3 protein: CASSLEGYPLWGYTF. CDR3 DNA sequence: TGTGCCAGCAGTTTAGAAGGGTACCCACTTTGGGGCTACACCTTC.

This clone appeared a single time. V and J are TRBV28 and TRBJ1-1, with D possibly TRBD1 on 6 matching bases. The V gene lost 4 bases and the J gene lost 1 base, with 10 bases spanning the gap. Germline V CDR1 and CDR2: MDHEN, SYDVKM. This CDR3 has 14 amino acids. CDR3 in DNA: TGTGCCAGCAGTTGGGGGGGGGCGAACACTGAAGCTTTCTTT. Encoded protein: CASSWGGANTEAFF.

The chain's CDR3 is CASSPLEGTEAFF. The CDR3 DNA is TGCGCCAGCAGCCCCTTGGAGGGGACTGAAGCTTTCTTT. The chain carries TRBV5-1 and TRBJ1-1; D may be TRBD1 (5 bases). The CDR3 covers 13 residues. Germline assignment: CDR1 SGHRS and CDR2 YFSETQ. V was pared by 4 bases and J by 5 bases, with 12 bases between. Full variable domain (missing parts from reference TRBV5-1 and TRBJ1-1): KAGVTQTPRYLIKTRGQQVTLSCSPISGHRSVSWYQQTPGQGLQFLFEYFSETQRNKGNFPGRFSGRQFSNSRSEMNVSTLELGDSALYLCASSPLEGTEAFFGQGTRLTVV.

The chain is built from TRBV27 and TRBJ2-5; a possible D gene is TRBD2 (6 bases). This CDR3 has 15 residues. V shed 2 bases and J shed 4 bases, with 14 bases lying between them. Germline values: CDR1 MNHEY, CDR2 SMNVEV (reference sequence). CDR3 in amino acids: CASSLGGQGGETQYF. In DNA, the CDR3 is TGTGCCAGCAGTTTAGGAGGGCAGGGCGGAGAGACCCAGTACTTC.

The chain links TRBV19 to TRBJ2-7, with D unclear. The CDR3 has 13 residues. Germline assignment: CDR1 LNHDA and CDR2 SQIVND (reference sequence). The V gene lost 6 bases and the J gene lost 2 bases, with 11 bases spanning the gap. CDR3: CASSQFFTYEQYF. CDR3 in DNA: TGTGCCAGTAGCCAATTCTTTACCTACGAGCAGTACTTC.

The CDR3 sequence: CASSPGVNTGELFF. CDR3 nucleotides: TGTGCCAGCAGCCCCGGGGTGAACACCGGGGAGCTGTTTTTT. The gene calls are TRBV7-2 and TRBJ2-2; possibly TRBD2 for D (5 bases). Germline assignment: CDR1 SGHTA and CDR2 FQGNSA. This CDR3 region has 14 residues. Deletions cut 5 bases from V and 1 base from J, with 8 bases between.

This clone has just one count. This chain joins TRBV7-9 and TRBJ2-2, with 7 positions matching TRBD1. J lost 1 base, V lost 6 bases, and 5 bases had no gene match. CDR1 and CDR2 (germline): SEHNR, FQNEAQ (reference sequence). This CDR3 is 15 amino acids long. Written as DNA, the CDR3 is TGTGCCAGCAGTACGGGACAGCAGAACACCGGGGAGCTGTTTTTT. Translating it yields CASSTGQQNTGELFF. The whole variable domain, filled in from reference TRBV7-9 and TRBJ2-2, reads DTGVSQNPRHKITKRGQNVTFRCDPISEHNRLYWYRQTLGQGPEFLTYFQNEAQLEKSRLLSDRFSAERPKGSFSTLEIQRTEQGDSAMYLCASSTGQQNTGELFFGEGSRLTVL.

V and J are TRBV5-1 and TRBJ1-4; D not resolved. Trimming removed 4 bases from V and 8 bases from J, with 9 bases in between. The CDR3 is 12 amino acids. Germline loops: CDR1 SGHRS, CDR2 YFSETQ. CDR3 sequence reads: CASSESGEKLFF. The CDR3 DNA reads as TGCGCCAGCAGCGAGAGTGGGGAAAAACTGTTTTTT.

This clone was seen just once. The chain couples TRBV5-6 to TRBJ2-6, with D tentatively TRBD2 (5 bases). CDR3 length equals 19 residues. From germline, CDR1 is SGHDT and CDR2 YYEEEE. The V end lost 6 bases, the J end lost 1 base, and 23 bases lay between the germline ends. CDR3 nucleotides: TGTGCCAGCACCCTTGGGAGCGATTACGTTGGGTCTGGGGCCAACGTCCTGACTTTC. Its translation is CASTLGSDYVGSGANVLTF.

This clone has more than one count but fewer than ten. As DNA, the CDR3 is TGTGCCAGCCGAATGGGAGGGGGTTGGACAGATACGCAGTATTTT. It translates to CASRMGGGWTDTQYF. The chain is built from TRBV2 and TRBJ2-3; D may be TRBD2 (7 bases). This CDR3 has 15 residues. Germline V CDR1 and CDR2: SNHLY, FYNNEI. V was pared by 8 bases and J by 3 bases, with 18 bases between.